One sample yielded the 5 T cell receptor beta chains listed below, sequenced in a study of cytomegalovirus exposure and HLA in healthy donors. The PCR made use of 60 Vbeta and 13 Jbeta primers. TCRdb keeps only in-frame clones here, not all; method: immunoSEQ multiplex PCR. In the table there are approximately 72,000 clones, approximately 82% of which are singletons. The sequenced material came from PBMCs. The origin of the receptors is a man aged 18 to 29 in good health and CMV-seronegative.

The gene calls are TRBV27 and TRBJ2-3, with a tentative D call TRBD2 (6 bases). Trimming cost V 7 bases and J 1 base, with 12 bases left between them. The CDR3 is 14 amino acids. The germline gives CDR1 MNHEY, CDR2 SMNVEV (reference sequence). CDR3 protein: CASTERLGTDTQYF. CDR3 nucleotides: TGTGCCAGCACCGAGCGACTAGGCACAGATACGCAGTATTTT.

This clone was detected only a few times. The chain joins TRBV7-6 to TRBJ1-4; 7 bases are shared with TRBD1. V lost 5 bases and J lost 8; bases outside the gene matches: 2. The CDR3 has 12 residues. The V gene's germline CDR1 is SGHVS and CDR2 FNYEAQ. For the CDR3, the DNA is TGTGCCAGCAGCATACAGGGGGAAAAACTGTTTTTT. This encodes CASSIQGEKLFF.

The V and J genes are TRBV27 and TRBJ1-6, with D possibly matching TRBD1 (6 bases). CDR1 is MNHEY, CDR2 SMNVEV, per germline (reference sequence). This CDR3 region has 16 residues. Trimming cost V 6 bases and J 5 bases, with 17 bases left between them. The CDR3 DNA reads TGTGCCAGCAGCCGTTATGCGGGGGCCGATAATTCACCCCTCCACTTT. Residues: CASSRYAGADNSPLHF.

The V and J genes are TRBV5-1 and TRBJ1-4; TRBD1 matches 8 bases. The V gene's germline CDR1 is SGHRS and CDR2 YFSETQ. V was clipped by 2 bases and J by 7 bases; unmatched bases: 4. CDR3 length: 14 amino acids. The CDR3 nucleotides are TGCGCCAGCAGCTTCGGACAGGGTTCTGAAAAACTGTTTTTT. It codes for CASSFGQGSEKLFF.

The count of this clone is one. V gene TRBV28 combines with J gene TRBJ2-7, with 8 positions matching TRBD2. V lost 2 bases to trimming and J lost 4 bases; unmatched junction nucleotides: 4. The CDR3 length is 14 residues. Germline V gives CDR1 MDHEN, CDR2 SYDVKM. The CDR3 loop is CASSLRTSQYEQYF. In DNA, the CDR3 is TGTGCCAGCAGTTTAAGGACTAGCCAATACGAGCAGTACTTC.